The entry below describes one T cell receptor (beta chain). Its target antigen remains unknown. No qualities accompany the bases; no much larger clone lies one base away. Preparation of the library involved the immunoSEQ multiplex PCR assay. For the multiplex PCR, a mixture combining 60 forward primers for TCR Vbeta segments and 13 reverse primers for TCR Jbeta segments was used. A multiplex PCR assay on genomic DNA amplified the CDR3 region of rearranged TCR beta genes. The amplified TCR beta libraries were sequenced on the Illumina HiSeq System as 87-base-pair reads. The original methods were these. In a later analysis, tens of millions of unique TCR beta chains were counted across the roughly 670 repertoires, and roughly 11 million of these chains were shared by at least two donors. To remove PCR and sequencing errors, raw reads were error-corrected and collapsed into unique sequences using a nearest-neighbor algorithm that merged closely related sequences. To assign V, D and J gene segments, CDR3 sequences were aligned to IMGT reference sequences. For a sequence to be retained, a match of at least six nucleotides was required to both a V gene segment and a J gene segment. Rearrangements were called productive when the CDR3 lacked stop codons and stayed in frame with V and J; all others were non-productive. Following IMGT convention, CDR3 was defined as the stretch from the second conserved V-encoded cysteine up to the conserved J-encoded phenylalanine. In an earlier analysis of just under 600 of the donors, sequences lacking an unambiguous match to a single V gene segment were excluded. An earlier analysis of approximately 590 of the donors called V segments functional above 56.7% productive rearrangements and segregating when the between-donor standard deviation exceeded 5%. To diagnose cytomegalovirus status from the catalog of TCR beta chain sequences, a statistical classification framework was built. In a later analysis, TCR nucleotide sequences were compared against IMGT/GENE-DB human TR gene sequences so that V and J genes could be assigned. A later analysis assigned CDR3 sequences and most-parsimonious VDJ recombination scenarios with the TCRdist pipeline. In a later analysis, each TCR beta chain was defined by its CDR3 amino acid sequence together with its V-gene family, and reads without a unique V-gene family were excluded. In a later analysis, around 600 highly shared, low-generation-probability nucleotide sequences were removed to address suspected cross-contamination and a sequencing artifact. A later analysis calculated a clonal expansion index for each public chain from normalized within-repertoire ranks of inferred template counts. In a later analysis, generation probabilities were computed with a VDJ recombination model fitted to out-of-frame rearrangements, and the resulting probabilities were checked against IGoR. In a later analysis, TCR-TCR, TCR-HLA and TCR-CMV co-occurrence was scored with hypergeometric tests, and a repertoire-size bias correction was applied to TCR pairs. A later analysis estimated false discovery rates by permuting HLA or CMV assignments 20 times. A later analysis grouped co-occurring TCRs with DBSCAN, adding TCRdist sequence similarity when clustering within HLA-allele-positive subsets. Co-occurrence clustering excluded repertoires with fewer than 30,000 or more than 120,000 public chains, plus five with anomalous nucleotide sharing. TCRdb carries this immuneACCESS record with in-frame sequences only. Its versions omit some clonotypes, under half of them owing to an unresolved V gene in the studies checked, with the rest unexplained. From that table come the V and J calls and clone size; the DNA was used to work out D and trimming. This sample comprises over 150,000 clones, 79% of them detected only once. The ten biggest clones cover 7.7% of the sample.

This sample was taken from a study of cytomegalovirus exposure and HLA in healthy donors (dated by TCRdb to about 2017). For the wider study: In an earlier analysis of roughly 590 of the donors, 250 to 300 Gb of sequence data and 100 million or so unique TCR beta sequences from roughly 190 million T cells were reported. An early release covering just under 650 HLA-typed donors comprised about 290 gigabases of sequencing data and 85 million or so unique TCR sequences. Among the roughly 390 genotyped donors, approximately 82% belonged to the genetic ancestry cluster associated with self-reported Caucasian donors. The study aimed to test whether cataloging public T cell receptors could reveal signatures of past pathogen exposure. The study used immunosequencing to profile the T cell repertoires of more than 650 subjects and linked those repertoires to cytomegalovirus serostatus. Besides the first cohort of roughly 700 subjects, a separate validation cohort made up of roughly 130 different subjects was used. The study combined high-throughput TCR immunosequencing, statistical association of individual TCRs with disease status, and machine learning to predict cytomegalovirus infection status. A later analysis re-analyzed previously published TCR beta repertoires from roughly 600 donors and added high-resolution HLA genotyping to study TCR occurrence patterns. In the later analysis, no new phenotypic data were used to find candidate immune exposures; instead, reliance was placed on TCR beta sequences and their occurrence across donors. To decide whether each TCR beta V gene segment behaved as functional or pseudogenic, an earlier analysis of 587 of the donors relied on high-throughput TCR beta sequencing. Donor age, sex, ethnicity and CMV serostatus were compiled together with the repertoire data. A later genetic analysis used genome-wide SNP genotypes for about 65% of the 666 donors, treating that subset as a discovery cohort. All discovery cohort repertoires had been generated on a single sequencing platform. HLA typing covered class I and class II loci at four-digit resolution. Typing coverage varied by locus: about 629-630 donors for A, B, C, DRB1 and DQB1; under 550 for DQA1; more than 600 for DPA1; under 490 for DPB1. A handful of DR-DQ haplotypes were handled as single units for association and clustering because linkage in the cohort was strong. Among some 400 genotyped donors of the cohort, an average of roughly 230,000 unique TCR beta nucleotide sequences was sequenced per donor, of which 15% to 20% were non-productive. Overall study results and their limits: In a later genetic analysis, fewer N-insertions in productive TCRs were reported among donors in an Asian-associated ancestry cluster than the approximately 670-donor mean. Because the 87-base-pair reads could not distinguish some IMGT-functional V segments, including TRBV6-2 and TRBV6-3, those segments were excluded. Because HLA typing was missing for some donors at each locus, association tests included only the typed subset. Only TCR beta chains were sequenced in this cohort, and the absence of alpha or paired-chain data limited detectable features. The authors suggested that the approach could potentially be generalized to other disease states and immunological phenotypes. Because counts were too low, about 18 rarely observed V segments, including chromosome 9 orphons, were excluded from the earlier analysis of around 590 of the donors. Immune exposure information for the cohort was limited to CMV serostatus. An earlier analysis of around 500 of the donors showed that most TCR beta V segments appeared in productive rearrangements either about 87% or about 30% of the time, which broadly matched IMGT annotations. Correlated functional status among segregating V segments might reflect linkage disequilibrium, but an unknown experimental factor could not be ruled out. Most CMV-associated TCR beta chains appeared to be HLA-restricted in a later analysis, and the HLA associations seemed to be driven largely by CMV exposure. A cluster of highly shared sequence variants was judged likely to be a technical artifact of the sequencing pipeline. A further reported finding was that TCR beta sequences accurately predicted the HLA-A and HLA-B alleles for most subjects in the first cohort. In a later genetic analysis, a missense DCLRE1C variant was associated with V-gene and J-gene trimming of TCR beta chains, and the association was replicated in an independent cohort. Strong co-occurrence of HLA alleles, especially DR and DQ, made assigning TCR associations to individual alleles difficult. In the study, 150 to 200 TCR beta chains were listed as associated with cytomegalovirus. In a later analysis, around 15,000 TCR beta sequences were associated with specific HLA alleles at a false discovery rate of 0.05. In a later analysis, the rate of TCR association differed among HLA loci, with DRB1 alleles having the most associated TCRs and HLA-C alleles having the fewest. A few of the identified cytomegalovirus-associated TCR beta chains were confirmed in vitro to be specific for cytomegalovirus antigens. In a later analysis, several top co-occurrence clusters were reported to appear linked to parvovirus B19, influenza, CMV and Epstein-Barr virus. Most TCR sequences were seen in very few donors, while some public TCRs were found in many individuals. Presence/absence analyses assumed roughly uniform sequencing depth across donors, an assumption that may not hold. In both the original and validation cohorts, the classifier was reported to diagnose cytomegalovirus status with high specificity and sensitivity. A later analysis found that HLA-associated TCR beta chains were more clonally expanded and had lower generation probabilities than equally common non-associated chains.

The cohort comprised under 700 healthy bone marrow donors. All cohort members were sampled while nominally healthy, although unrecorded immune exposures were likely present. The donor was CMV seropositive and was included in the group of 300 or so seropositive cohort members. Every donor gave a peripheral blood sample, and the peripheral blood mononuclear cells from that sample were used for TCR beta sequencing. Genomic DNA extraction from the blood cell samples was performed with the Qiagen DNeasy Blood Extraction Kit. Including cysteine and phenylalanine, the CDR3 has 13 amino acids. Only CDR3 DNA is held: 39 bases, read in frame from base 1. The junction shows trimming of 1 base on V and 6 bases on J, plus 7 bases between the germline ends. CDR1 and CDR2, looked up from the germline V gene, are SGHTA and FQGNSA.

Sample: PBMCs. The receptor was derived from a man aged 30-40 years in good health and CMV-seropositive. This chain joins TRBV7-2 to TRBJ2-1; TRBD1 is a weak D gene call, 5 bases matching. In nucleotide form, the sequence is TGTGCCAGCAGCTTAGGTCAGGGCAATGAGCAGTTCTTC. This gives the protein CASSLGQGNEQFF.